A single sample is the source of the 21 T cell receptor beta chains below, sequenced in a study of T cells in Graves' hyperthyroidism and ophthalmopathy. TCR beta CDR3 region amplification was performed from RNA transcripts. Using the HTBI primer set, a first-round RT-PCR was run on the TCR CDR3. TCRdb processed the multiplex PCR reads anew with MiXCR; each CDR3 protein has one entry. The sample lists about 290,000 distinct CDR3 sequences; around 20% were seen once. Sequencing used blood. Every receptor here comes from a man over 45 with Graves' ophthalmopathy.

The table lists this clonotype with many counts. This chain uses TRBV30 with TRBJ1-4; D gene ambiguous. Trimming took off 4 bases at V and 7 bases at J, with 19 bases between the two ends. Germline values: CDR1 GTSNPN, CDR2 SVGIG (reference sequence). This CDR3 has 15 amino acids. The CDR3 DNA sequence: TGTGCCTGGACAACCGGAGCGGTATTCGGTGAAAAACTGTTTTTT. Translation: CAWTTGAVFGEKLFF.

This clonotype was seen many times. This chain joins TRBV9 and TRBJ1-1; 8 positions match TRBD1. The CDR3 is 15 residues long. Trimming removed 0 bases from V and 7 bases from J; junction bases left unmatched: 8. CDR1 is SGDLS, CDR2 YYNGEE, per germline. CDR3 nucleotide sequence: TGTGCCAGCAGCGTAGGGTGGCAGGGGGCTCGTGAAGCTTTCTTT. Protein product: CASSVGWQGAREAFF.

To note about this clonotype: One end of the junction does not line up with germline, which may come from a read error. The chain joins TRBV28 to TRBJ2-3; D not certain. CDR1 MDHEN and CDR2 SYDVKM come from the germline V gene. The length of the CDR3 is 13 residues. The CDR3 sequence is CVSNRVRTDTQYF. Written as DNA, the CDR3 is TGTGTCAGCAACAGAGTGAGGACAGATACGCAGTATTTT. Full variable domain (remainder filled in from reference TRBV28 and TRBJ2-3): DVKVTQSSRYLVKRTGEKVFLECVQDMDHENMFWYRQDPGLGLRLIYFSYDVKMKEKGDIPEGYSVSREKKERFSLILESASTNQTSMYLCVSNRVRTDTQYFGPGTRLTVL.

The sample holds a few counts of this clonotype. CDR3 residues: CASGGGAKEQYF. CDR3 coding DNA: TGCGCCAGCGGGGGGGGGGCGAAGGAGCAGTACTTC. The chain has TRBV5-1 and TRBJ2-7; tentatively, D is TRBD2 (7 bases). The CDR3 runs 12 residues. Germline CDR1 and CDR2: SGHRS and YFSETQ. Trimming stripped 7 bases from V and 7 bases from J, with 15 bases between.

Many counts were recorded for this clonotype. The V gene is TRBV29-1, the J gene TRBJ1-1; D uncertain. The CDR3 totals 12 residues. Trimming took off 7 bases at V and 3 bases at J, with 12 bases between the two ends. Germline V gene sequence: CDR1 SQVTM, CDR2 ANQGSEA. In nucleotides, the CDR3 is TGCAGCGGGTCACCCATGGACACTGAAGCTTTCTTT. The encoded protein is CSGSPMDTEAFF.

This clonotype has a handful of counts. J is TRBJ2-7 and V is TRBV2; possible D gene TRBD1, 6 bases. The V end was cut by 6 bases, the J end by 2 bases, with 14 bases between. CDR3 length: 14 residues. Germline CDR1 SNHLY, CDR2 FYNNEI. CDR3 bases: TGTGCCAGCAGGGCAAGGACAGTCCCCTACGAGCAGTACTTC. This gives the protein CASRARTVPYEQYF.

The chain couples TRBV11-2 to TRBJ2-2; D possibly corresponds to TRBD2 (6 bases). This CDR3 is built from 17 residues. V was clipped by 6 bases and J by 5 bases, with 22 bases between them. The germline CDR1 and CDR2 sequences are SGHAT and FQNNGV. The DNA of the CDR3 is TGTGCCAGCAGTACCGCGAGATCCCGGGAGCAAACCGGGGAGCTGTTTTTT. This sequence encodes CASSTARSREQTGELFF.

This clonotype was seen a few times. The rearrangement links TRBV9 to TRBJ2-3; D possibly corresponds to TRBD2 (6 bases). Trimming took off 3 bases at V and 4 bases at J, with 9 bases between the two ends. Germline V gene lookup returns CDR1 SGDLS and CDR2 YYNGEE. The CDR3 consists of 13 residues. The CDR3 protein is CASSAEGSDTQYF. For the CDR3, the DNA is TGTGCCAGCAGCGCGGAGGGGTCAGATACGCAGTATTTT.

In its sample, this clonotype was seen a few times. V gene TRBV10-2 combines with J gene TRBJ2-1; TRBD2 agrees at 8 bases. This CDR3 region has 15 residues. Trimming cost V 4 bases and J 7 bases; bases outside gene matches: 9. CDR1 is WSHSY, CDR2 SAAADI, per germline. The CDR3 DNA sequence: TGCGCCAGCAGTGTCGGAGCGGGAGCGCGAAATGAGCAGTTCTTC. Protein sequence: CASSVGAGARNEQFF.

The chain employs TRBV5-1 and TRBJ2-7, with a weak D call TRBD2 (6 bases). The CDR3 extends over 13 amino acids. The germline V gene has CDR1 SGHRS and CDR2 YFSETQ. V gave up 3 bases and J gave up 4 bases, with 11 bases separating them. CDR3 region: CASSWGVLYEQYF. CDR3 DNA: TGCGCCAGCAGCTGGGGGGTCCTTTACGAGCAGTACTTC.

This clonotype was counted only a few times. Here the CDR3 reads CASSTHGGGNQPQHF. CDR3 bases: TGTGCCAGTAGTACCCATGGAGGGGGCAATCAGCCCCAGCATTTT. The chain carries TRBV19 and TRBJ1-5, with D perhaps matching TRBD1 (5 bases). There are 15 residues in the CDR3. Germline CDR1 and CDR2: LNHDA and SQIVND (reference sequence). V was pared by 4 bases and J by 2 bases, with 12 bases between. Based on the CDR3 plus reference TRBV19 and TRBJ1-5, the full variable domain is DGGITQSPKYLFRKEGQNVTLSCEQNLNHDAMYWYRQDPGQGLRLIYYSQIVNDFQKGDIAEGYSVSREKKESFPLTVTSAQKNPTAFYLCASSTHGGGNQPQHFGDGTRLSIL.

This clonotype was detected ten times or more. The V and J genes are TRBV30 and TRBJ2-1, with D possibly being TRBD2 (7 bases). The CDR3 contains 12 residues. Looked up from germline, CDR1 is GTSNPN and CDR2 is SVGIG (reference sequence). V lost 5 bases, J lost 14 bases, and 19 bases lay in between. This chain's CDR3 is CAWSRGGSYEFF. CDR3 DNA sequence: TGTGCCTGGTCGAGGGGGGGGAGTTATGAGTTCTTC.

A few counts support this clonotype. The rearrangement uses TRBV12-3 or TRBV12-4 and TRBJ2-2; D possibly uses TRBD1 or TRBD2 (5 bases each). The CDR3 has 15 amino acids. Trimming took 0 bases from V and 4 from J, leaving 9 bases between them. CDR3: CASSLALGVTGELFF. CDR3 DNA: TGTGCCAGCAGTTTAGCGCTGGGGGTCACCGGGGAGCTGTTTTTT.

Ten or more counts support this clonotype. V is TRBV11-3 and J is TRBJ2-1; D uncertain. V lost 4 bases and J 5 bases, leaving 9 bases between the germline ends. Per the germline V gene, CDR1 is SGHNT and CDR2 is YENEEA. The CDR3 has 13 amino acids. DNA for the CDR3: TGTGCCAGCAGCTCCCTAGAGCACAATGAGCAGTTCTTC. Its translation is CASSSLEHNEQFF.

For the CDR3, the DNA is TGTGCCAGCAGCTTCACGGGTATCTACGAGCAGTACTTC. Its translation: CASSFTGIYEQYF. The chain combines TRBV5-4 with TRBJ2-7; D call uncertain. V was cut by 2 bases and J by 3 bases, with 9 bases left in between. Germline V CDR1 and CDR2: SGHNT, YYREEE (reference sequence). The CDR3 runs to 13 residues.

This rearrangement joins TRBV15 to TRBJ1-1; maybe TRBD1 (5 bases). The V and J ends lost 1 base and 1 base respectively, with 7 bases between them. The CDR3 loop spans 14 amino acids. Looked up from germline, CDR1 is LNHNV and CDR2 is YYDKDF (reference sequence). The CDR3 is CATSRAGGNTEAFF. The CDR3, as DNA: TGTGCCACCAGCAGAGCTGGGGGGAACACTGAAGCTTTCTTT.

This clonotype was recorded many times. The chain joins TRBV11-2 to TRBJ2-7, with D possibly TRBD2 on 6 matching bases. CDR3 size: 15 residues. Looked up from germline, CDR1 is SGHAT and CDR2 is FQNNGV. Trimming took 1 base from V and 2 from J, leaving 12 bases between them. In DNA form, the CDR3 reads TGTGCCAGCAGCTTAGCTGGAGGGGCCCCCTACGAGCAGTACTTC. Translation gives CASSLAGGAPYEQYF.

This clonotype occurred many times. The genes are TRBV20-1 and TRBJ2-7, with D tentatively TRBD2 (6 bases). From germline, CDR1 is DFQATT and CDR2 SNEGSKA (reference sequence). The CDR3 covers 14 residues. Trimming removed 5 bases at V and 6 bases at J, with 20 bases between. The CDR3 here is CSAFPGLNTFEQYF. In DNA, the CDR3 is TGCAGTGCTTTTCCGGGACTCAACACCTTCGAGCAGTACTTC.

In its sample, this clonotype was seen a few times. The chain carries TRBV10-3 and TRBJ2-2, with 12 nucleotides matching TRBD2. The V gene end was trimmed by 4 bases and the J gene end by 4 bases; junction bases not matched to a gene: 7. The germline gives CDR1 ENHRY, CDR2 SYGVKD. CDR3 length: 17 amino acids. For the CDR3, the DNA is TGTGCCATCAGTGGCCCCGGGACTAGCGGGCCCACCGGGGAGCTGTTTTTT. Its translation: CAISGPGTSGPTGELFF.

The chain has TRBV10-3 and TRBJ2-7, with 8 bases that match TRBD1. J lost 0 bases, V lost 6 bases, and 4 bases had no gene match. This CDR3 region has 14 residues. Germline lookup yields CDR1 ENHRY and CDR2 SYGVKD. Here the CDR3 DNA reads TGTGCCATCAGGGACAGGGCCTTCTCCTACGAGCAGTACTTC. This encodes CAIRDRAFSYEQYF.

This clonotype showed up just a few times. The chain recombines TRBV6-1 with TRBJ1-1; the match to TRBD1 covers 7 bases. CDR3 length: 16 residues. Germline loops: CDR1 MNHNS, CDR2 SASEGT. The V gene end was trimmed by 4 bases and the J gene end by 5 bases; junction bases not matched to a gene: 13. The CDR3 DNA reads TGTGCCAGCAGTGCTAAAAGACAGGGAGGTCGGACTGAAGCTTTCTTT. Protein product: CASSAKRQGGRTEAFF.